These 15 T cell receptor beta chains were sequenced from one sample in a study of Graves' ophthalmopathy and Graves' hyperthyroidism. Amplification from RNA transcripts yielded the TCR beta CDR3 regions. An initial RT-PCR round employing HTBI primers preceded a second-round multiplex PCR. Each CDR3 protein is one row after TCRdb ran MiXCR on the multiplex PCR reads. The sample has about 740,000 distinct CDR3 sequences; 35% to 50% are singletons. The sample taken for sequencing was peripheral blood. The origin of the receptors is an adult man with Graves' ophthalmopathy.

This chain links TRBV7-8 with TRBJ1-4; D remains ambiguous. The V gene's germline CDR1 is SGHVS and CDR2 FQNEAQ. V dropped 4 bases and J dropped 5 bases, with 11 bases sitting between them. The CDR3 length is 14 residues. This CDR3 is CASSSLGMNEKLFF. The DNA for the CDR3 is TGTGCCAGCAGCTCGCTTGGAATGAATGAAAAACTGTTTTTT.

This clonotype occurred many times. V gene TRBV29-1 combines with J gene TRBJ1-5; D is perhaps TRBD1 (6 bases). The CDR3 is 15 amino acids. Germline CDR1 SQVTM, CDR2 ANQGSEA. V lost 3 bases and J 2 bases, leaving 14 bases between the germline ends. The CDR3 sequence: CSVDRQASGNQPQHF. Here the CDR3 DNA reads TGCAGCGTTGACAGACAGGCTTCGGGCAATCAGCCCCAGCATTTT.

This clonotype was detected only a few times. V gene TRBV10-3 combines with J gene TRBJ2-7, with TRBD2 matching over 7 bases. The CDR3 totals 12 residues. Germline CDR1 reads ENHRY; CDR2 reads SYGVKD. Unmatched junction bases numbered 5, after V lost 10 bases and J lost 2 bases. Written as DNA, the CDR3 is TGTGCCACCGGCGGGGGTCCCTACGAGCAGTACTTC. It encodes CATGGGPYEQYF.

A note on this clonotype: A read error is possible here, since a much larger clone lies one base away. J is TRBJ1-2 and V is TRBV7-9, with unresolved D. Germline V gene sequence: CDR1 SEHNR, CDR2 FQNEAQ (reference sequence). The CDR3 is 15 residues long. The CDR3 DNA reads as TGTGCCAGCAGCTTCTCGTTCGCTGGCGGCTATGGCCACACCTTC. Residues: CASSFSFAGGYGHTF.

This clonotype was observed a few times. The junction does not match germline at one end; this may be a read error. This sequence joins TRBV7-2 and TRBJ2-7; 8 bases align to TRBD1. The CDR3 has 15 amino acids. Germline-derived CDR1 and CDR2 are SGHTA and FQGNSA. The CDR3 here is CASSQGQGIIYEQYF. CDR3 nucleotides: TGCGCCAGCAGCCAAGGACAGGGAATAATCTACGAGCAGTACTTC.

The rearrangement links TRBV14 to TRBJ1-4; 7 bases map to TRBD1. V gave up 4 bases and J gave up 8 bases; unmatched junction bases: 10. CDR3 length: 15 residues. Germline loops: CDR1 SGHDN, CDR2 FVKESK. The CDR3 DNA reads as TGTGCCAGCAGCCGACAGGGCGGGGTTGCGGAAAAACTGTTTTTT. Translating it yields CASSRQGGVAEKLFF.

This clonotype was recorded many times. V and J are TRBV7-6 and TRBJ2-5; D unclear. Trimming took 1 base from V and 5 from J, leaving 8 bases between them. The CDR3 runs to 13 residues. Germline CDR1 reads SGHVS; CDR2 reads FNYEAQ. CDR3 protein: CASSLVGSETQYF. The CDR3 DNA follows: TGTGCCAGCAGCTTAGTTGGTTCCGAGACCCAGTACTTC.

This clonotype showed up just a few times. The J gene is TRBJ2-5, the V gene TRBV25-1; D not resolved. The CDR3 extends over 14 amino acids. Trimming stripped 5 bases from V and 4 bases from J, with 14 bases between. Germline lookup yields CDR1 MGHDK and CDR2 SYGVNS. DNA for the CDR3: TGTGCCAGCAGTTTAAACTACCGCTCAGAGACCCAGTACTTC. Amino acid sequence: CASSLNYRSETQYF. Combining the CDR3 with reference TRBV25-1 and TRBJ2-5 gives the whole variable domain EADIYQTPRYLVIGTGKKITLECSQTMGHDKMYWYQQDPGMELHLIHYSYGVNSTEKGDLSSESTVSRIRTEHFPLTLESARPSHTSQYLCASSLNYRSETQYFGPGTRLLVL.

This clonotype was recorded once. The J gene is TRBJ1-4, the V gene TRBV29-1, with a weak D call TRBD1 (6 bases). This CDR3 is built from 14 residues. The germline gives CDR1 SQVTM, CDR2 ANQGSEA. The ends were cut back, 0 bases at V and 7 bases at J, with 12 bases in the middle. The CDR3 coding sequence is TGCAGCGTTGAAGATGTAGGGGGGGGTGAAAAACTGTTTTTT. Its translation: CSVEDVGGGEKLFF.

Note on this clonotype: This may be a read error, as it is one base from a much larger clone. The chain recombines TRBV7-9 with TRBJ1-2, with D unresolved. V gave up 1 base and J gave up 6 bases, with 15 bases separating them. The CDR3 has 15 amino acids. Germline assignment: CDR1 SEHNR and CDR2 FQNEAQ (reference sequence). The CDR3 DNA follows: TGTGCCAGCAGCTTAGGGGAGGAGGGAAGCCATGGCTACACCTTC. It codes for CASSLGEEGSHGYTF. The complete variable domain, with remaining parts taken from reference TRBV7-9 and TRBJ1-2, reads DTGVSQNPRHKITKRGQNVTFRCDPISEHNRLYWYRQTLGQGPEFLTYFQNEAQLEKSRLLSDRFSAERPKGSFSTLEIQRTEQGDSAMYLCASSLGEEGSHGYTFGSGTRLTVV.

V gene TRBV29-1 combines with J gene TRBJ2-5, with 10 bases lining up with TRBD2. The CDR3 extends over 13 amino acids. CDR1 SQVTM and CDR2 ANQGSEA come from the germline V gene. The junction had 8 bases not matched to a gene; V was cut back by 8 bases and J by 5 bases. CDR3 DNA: TGCAGCTCACCTAGCGGGAGAGGGGAGACCCAGTACTTC. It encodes CSSPSGRGETQYF.

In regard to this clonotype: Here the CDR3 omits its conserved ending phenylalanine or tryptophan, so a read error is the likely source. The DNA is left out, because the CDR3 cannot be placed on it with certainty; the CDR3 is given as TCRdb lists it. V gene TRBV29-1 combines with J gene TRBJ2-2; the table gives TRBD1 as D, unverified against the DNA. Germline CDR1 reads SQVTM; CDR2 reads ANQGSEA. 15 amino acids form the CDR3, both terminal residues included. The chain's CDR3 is CSVETAGGGTGELVL.

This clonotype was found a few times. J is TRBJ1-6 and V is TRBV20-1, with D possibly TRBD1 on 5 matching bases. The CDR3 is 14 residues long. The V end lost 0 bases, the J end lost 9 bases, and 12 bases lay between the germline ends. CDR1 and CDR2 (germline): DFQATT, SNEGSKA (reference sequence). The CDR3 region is CSARDPQGGSPLHF. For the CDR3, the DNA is TGCAGTGCTAGAGATCCCCAGGGTGGTTCACCCCTCCACTTT.

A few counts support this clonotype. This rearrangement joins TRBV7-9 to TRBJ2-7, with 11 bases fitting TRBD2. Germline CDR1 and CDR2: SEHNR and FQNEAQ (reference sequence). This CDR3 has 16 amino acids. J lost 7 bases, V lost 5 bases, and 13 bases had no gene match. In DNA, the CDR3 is TGTGCCAGCAGCCAAGATCAACTAGCGGGAGTTTTTGAGCAGTACTTC. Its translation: CASSQDQLAGVFEQYF.

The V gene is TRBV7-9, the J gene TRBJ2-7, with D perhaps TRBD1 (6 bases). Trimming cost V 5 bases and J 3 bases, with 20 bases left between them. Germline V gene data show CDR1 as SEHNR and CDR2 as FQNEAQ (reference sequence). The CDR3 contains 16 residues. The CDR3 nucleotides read TGTGCCAGCAGCCAAGAGGAGACAGGAACCGGCTACGAGCAGTACTTC. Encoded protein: CASSQEETGTGYEQYF.